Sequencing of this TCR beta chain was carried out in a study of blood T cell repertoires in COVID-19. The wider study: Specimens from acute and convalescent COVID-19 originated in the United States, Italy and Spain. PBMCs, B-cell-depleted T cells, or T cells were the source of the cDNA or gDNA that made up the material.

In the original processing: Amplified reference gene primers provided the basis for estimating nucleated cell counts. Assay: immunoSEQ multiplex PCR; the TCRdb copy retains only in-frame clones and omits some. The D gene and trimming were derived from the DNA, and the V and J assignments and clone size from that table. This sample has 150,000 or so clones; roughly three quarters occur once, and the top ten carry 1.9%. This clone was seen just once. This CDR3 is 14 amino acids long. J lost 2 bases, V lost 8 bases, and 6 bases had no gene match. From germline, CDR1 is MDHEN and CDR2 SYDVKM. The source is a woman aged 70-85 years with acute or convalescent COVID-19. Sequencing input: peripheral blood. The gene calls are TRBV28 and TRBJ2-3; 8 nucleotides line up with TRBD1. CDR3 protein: CASQTGATTDTQYF. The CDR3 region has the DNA TGTGCCAGCCAGACAGGGGCAACCACAGATACGCAGTATTTT. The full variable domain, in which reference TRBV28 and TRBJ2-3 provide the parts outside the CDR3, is DVKVTQSSRYLVKRTGEKVFLECVQDMDHENMFWYRQDPGLGLRLIYFSYDVKMKEKGDIPEGYSVSREKKERFSLILESASTNQTSMYLCASQTGATTDTQYFGPGTRLTVL.